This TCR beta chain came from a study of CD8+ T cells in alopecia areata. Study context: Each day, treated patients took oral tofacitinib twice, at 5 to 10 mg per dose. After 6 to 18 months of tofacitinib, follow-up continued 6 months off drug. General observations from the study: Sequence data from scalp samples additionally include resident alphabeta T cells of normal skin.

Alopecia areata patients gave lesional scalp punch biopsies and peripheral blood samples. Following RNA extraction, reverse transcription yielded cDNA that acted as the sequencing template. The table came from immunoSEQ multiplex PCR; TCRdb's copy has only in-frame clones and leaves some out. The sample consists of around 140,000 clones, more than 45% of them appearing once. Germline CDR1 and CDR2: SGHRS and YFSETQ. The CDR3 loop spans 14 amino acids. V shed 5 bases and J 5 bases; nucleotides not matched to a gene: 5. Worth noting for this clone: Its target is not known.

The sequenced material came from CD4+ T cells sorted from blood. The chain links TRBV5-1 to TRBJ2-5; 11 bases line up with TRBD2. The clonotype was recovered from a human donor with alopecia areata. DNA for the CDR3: TGCGCCAGCAGGCCGGGACTAGCGGCGGAGACCCAGTACTTC. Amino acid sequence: CASRPGLAAETQYF.